This T cell receptor beta chain derives from a study of blood T cell repertoires in COVID-19. Study-wide context: T cells, B-cell-depleted T cells, or PBMCs provided the cDNA or gDNA that served as material.

The CDR3 runs to 17 residues. Germline V lookup: CDR1 SGHTA, CDR2 FQGNSA. V gave up 4 bases and J gave up 0 bases; unmatched junction bases: 5. Participants were aged about 18 to 89 years, lived in 25 or so US areas, and enrolled virtually. The protocol was immunoSEQ multiplex PCR, while the TCRdb copy is restricted to in-frame clones and leaves out a portion. The top ten clones hold 3.5% to 5% of a sample with approximately 290,000 clones, nearly 90% of them seen once. The source is a woman younger than 30 with acute COVID-19. Source material: PBMCs or T cells enriched from blood (not recorded which). This rearrangement joins TRBV7-2 to TRBJ2-3; 12 nucleotides align to TRBD2. CDR3 DNA sequence: TGTGCCAGCAGCTCCCGGACTAGCGGGATAAGCACAGATACGCAGTATTTT. Protein: CASSSRTSGISTDTQYF.